This TCR beta chain was documented in a study of CD8 T cells in ankylosing spondylitis. General study points: Disease-linked clones were found to be CD8+ and relatively rare in peripheral blood. There was a TCR beta motif, made of 7 or 8 highly homologous variants, that appeared characteristic of ankylosing spondylitis blood. In ankylosing spondylitis patients, matched synovial fluid reportedly showed significant enrichment of disease-linked clones.

Libraries for TCR beta were made by quantitative 5'-RACE with molecular barcodes. TCRdb ran MiXCR on the 5' RACE reads and lists one entry per CDR3 protein. The repertoire holds around 490,000 distinct CDR3 sequences, roughly 5.2% seen once, with under 4.5% in the top ten. The CDR3 runs to 16 residues. V lost 1 base to trimming and J lost 1 base, with 13 bases between them. The germline CDR1 and CDR2 sequences are SEHNR and FQNEAQ (reference sequence). There are many counts of this clonotype. What it binds is not known. The TCR sequence derives from a male donor with ankylosing spondylitis. The specimen sequenced was blood, either unsorted or a sorted T cell fraction (not recorded which). The V and J genes are TRBV7-9 and TRBJ1-1, with D possibly matching TRBD1 (6 bases). The CDR3 DNA reads TGTGCCAGCAGCTTAGAAGCAGGGGTGGCGAACACTGAAGCTTTCTTT. This codes for CASSLEAGVANTEAFF.